The 12 T cell receptor beta chains below all came from one sample that was sequenced in a study of T-cell reconstitution after alpha-beta-depleted transplantation in children. This sample's TCRbeta library carried unique molecular identifier barcodes. TCRdb processed the PCR reads anew with MiXCR; each CDR3 protein has one entry. In the table there are hundreds of thousands of distinct CDR3 sequences, about 9.5% of which are singletons. Specimen: PBMCs, collected before TCRalphabeta/CD19-depleted stem cell transplant. Receptors were obtained from a boy in the first two years of life with acute myeloid leukemia, due to receive a stem cell transplant.

On this clonotype: The conserved closing phenylalanine or tryptophan is absent in this CDR3, likely reflecting a read error. This chain joins TRBV12-3 or TRBV12-4 and TRBJ2-5; 15 bases line up with TRBD2. The CDR3 loop spans 16 amino acids. V shed 3 bases, J shed 3 bases, and the junction held 2 bases outside the gene matches. The CDR3 DNA reads as TGTGCCAGCAGTTTGGGACTAGCGGGGGGAGAAGAGACCCAGTACCTC. This encodes CASSLGLAGGEETQYL.

This clonotype has ten or more counts. V and J are TRBV7-9 and TRBJ2-7; D not resolved. Trimming took 7 bases from V and 6 from J, leaving 13 bases between them. This CDR3 contains 12 residues. Looked up from germline, CDR1 is SEHNR and CDR2 is FQNEAQ (reference sequence). CDR3 residues: CASNSGESEQYF. In DNA, the CDR3 is TGTGCCAGCAACTCGGGTGAGTCCGAGCAGTACTTC. The complete variable domain, with remaining parts taken from reference TRBV7-9 and TRBJ2-7, reads DTGVSQNPRHKITKRGQNVTFRCDPISEHNRLYWYRQTLGQGPEFLTYFQNEAQLEKSRLLSDRFSAERPKGSFSTLEIQRTEQGDSAMYLCASNSGESEQYFGPGTRLTVT.

This clonotype was seen many times. The chain combines TRBV29-1 with TRBJ1-3; maybe TRBD1 (5 bases). Trimming cost V 1 base and J 2 bases, with 12 bases left between them. The CDR3 is 15 amino acids. In germline, CDR1 is SQVTM, CDR2 ANQGSEA. The CDR3 nucleotides read TGCAGCGTTGAAGGATGGGGCAGAGCTGGAAACACCATATATTTT. Translation: CSVEGWGRAGNTIYF.

The sample holds many counts of this clonotype. CDR3 protein: CASSWGQGRLNTEAFF. CDR3 sequence (DNA): TGTGCCAGCAGCTGGGGACAGGGGAGGTTAAACACTGAAGCTTTCTTT. The chain carries TRBV5-8 and TRBJ1-1; 10 nucleotides match TRBD1. The V gene's germline CDR1 is SGHTS and CDR2 YDEGEE. The CDR3 consists of 16 residues. V lost 3 bases, J lost 2 bases, and 7 bases stayed unmatched.

This clonotype was found many times. CDR3 bases: TGTGCCAGCAGCTTTAACTTCGGGACAGACAATGAGCAGTTCTTC. Its translation: CASSFNFGTDNEQFF. This rearrangement joins TRBV5-6 to TRBJ2-1; 7 bases match TRBD1. CDR3 size: 15 residues. The junction had 7 bases not matched to a gene; V was cut back by 2 bases and J by 5 bases. Germline CDR1 and CDR2: SGHDT and YYEEEE.

This clonotype was picked up many times. V usage is TRBV7-9 and J usage is TRBJ1-5, with D possibly TRBD1 on 5 matching bases. V was trimmed by 5 bases and J by 6 bases, leaving 17 bases between them. Germline CDR1 is SEHNR and CDR2 is FQNEAQ (reference sequence). The length of the CDR3 is 15 residues. The DNA of the CDR3 is TGTGCCAGCAGCCTGGGACCGATACCAACTCAGCCCCAGCATTTT. Its translation is CASSLGPIPTQPQHF.

This clonotype was detected many times. This sequence joins TRBV28 and TRBJ1-5, with D hard to call. The germline V gene has CDR1 MDHEN and CDR2 SYDVKM. The germline V and J ends were trimmed by 4 bases and 4 bases, with 14 bases remaining between them. CDR3 length: 15 amino acids. The CDR3 region has the DNA TGTGCCAGCAGTTCAACTCCTTTCTTAAATCAGCCCCAGCATTTT. Amino acid sequence: CASSSTPFLNQPQHF.

The table lists this clonotype with many counts. J is TRBJ2-1 and V is TRBV11-2; D is unclear. Germline assignment: CDR1 SGHAT and CDR2 FQNNGV. V lost 1 base, J lost 1 base, and 11 bases lay in between. The CDR3 has 16 residues. The CDR3 is CASSLGDIESYNEQFF. The CDR3 DNA is TGTGCCAGCAGCTTAGGGGATATCGAGTCCTACAATGAGCAGTTCTTC. Variable domain in full (rest from reference TRBV11-2 and TRBJ2-1): EAGVAQSPRYKIIEKRQSVAFWCNPISGHATLYWYQQILGQGPKLLIQFQNNGVVDDSQLPKDRFSAERLKGVDSTLKIQPAKLEDSAVYLCASSLGDIESYNEQFFGPGTRLTVL.

This clonotype was recorded at least ten times. J is TRBJ2-1 and V is TRBV4-2; tentatively, D is TRBD2 (5 bases). The CDR3 contains 15 residues. Deletions cut 1 base from V and 5 bases from J, with 12 bases between. Germline CDR1 reads LGHNA; CDR2 reads YNFKEQ. CDR3 nucleotide sequence: TGTGCCAGCAGCCAAGTTCCCGGGATCAACAATGAGCAGTTCTTC. Translating gives CASSQVPGINNEQFF.

This clonotype was detected many times. The genes are TRBV9 and TRBJ2-1; the match to TRBD1 covers 12 bases. Germline-derived CDR1 and CDR2 are SGDLS and YYNGEE. V was clipped by 0 bases and J by 8 bases; unmatched bases: 3. CDR3 length: 15 residues. CDR3: CASSVDGTGGDEQFF. CDR3 nucleotide sequence: TGTGCCAGCAGCGTAGACGGGACAGGGGGCGATGAGCAGTTCTTC.

This clonotype was picked up many times. This sequence joins TRBV28 and TRBJ2-7, with D possibly being TRBD1 or TRBD2 (5 bases each). The germline V gene has CDR1 MDHEN and CDR2 SYDVKM. The CDR3 runs to 14 residues. Trimming cost V 7 bases and J 3 bases, with 16 bases left between them. In nucleotides, the CDR3 is TGTGCCAGCATTGCCCCGGGGCGATACTACGAGCAGTACTTC. The encoded protein is CASIAPGRYYEQYF.

The table lists this clonotype with many counts. The chain uses TRBV28 and TRBJ2-5; D not certain. The germline gives CDR1 MDHEN, CDR2 SYDVKM. This CDR3 contains 14 residues. The ends were cut back, 2 bases at V and 5 bases at J, with 12 bases in the middle. Here the CDR3 reads CASSLVSSYETQYF. The DNA for the CDR3 is TGTGCCAGCAGTTTAGTCAGTTCTTACGAGACCCAGTACTTC.